This T cell receptor (beta chain) was found in a study of cytomegalovirus exposure and HLA in healthy donors. This PCR relied on a set of 60 Vbeta primers and 13 Jbeta primers. Profiling relied on immunoSEQ multiplex PCR, and the TCRdb table lists in-frame clones only, not all of them. The table records over 150,000 clones, just under 80% of them present only once. The sequence was obtained from a woman in her 50s in good health and CMV-seropositive. Material for sequencing was PBMCs.

The CDR3 spells CASRPTDRGPIQPQHF. Here the CDR3 DNA reads TGTGCCAGCAGACCGACGGACAGGGGGCCTATACAGCCCCAGCATTTT. This rearrangement joins TRBV28 to TRBJ1-5; 11 bases line up with TRBD1. This CDR3 is 16 amino acids long. Per the germline V gene, CDR1 is MDHEN and CDR2 is SYDVKM. J lost 7 bases, V lost 6 bases, and 11 bases had no gene match.